One and the same sample provided the 28 T cell receptor beta chains below, sequenced in a study of T-cell reconstitution after alpha-beta-depleted transplantation in children. This sample's TCRbeta library carried unique molecular identifier barcodes. Each CDR3 protein is one row after TCRdb ran MiXCR on the PCR reads. This sample has 600,000 to 800,000 distinct CDR3 sequences, with less than 15% found just once. Here the sequenced sample was PBMCs, taken before TCRalphabeta/CD19-depleted stem cell transplant. Receptors were obtained from a girl aged 2 to 10 with congenital amegakaryocytic thrombocytopenia, due to receive a stem cell transplant.

This clonotype came up a few times. The junction does not match germline at one end; this may be a read error. This chain connects TRBV5-1 to TRBJ2-5, with 7 bases fitting TRBD2. This CDR3 is built from 16 residues. Germline V gene sequence: CDR1 SGHRS, CDR2 YFSETQ. CDR3 DNA: TGCGCCAGCAGCATATACCGGGGGGAGGACCAGGAGACCCAGTACTTC. It specifies CASSIYRGEDQETQYF.

This clonotype occurred a few times. The V call is TRBV12-3 or TRBV12-4, the J call TRBJ1-6; 7 bases match TRBD1. J lost 6 bases, V lost 5 bases, and 13 bases had no gene match. The CDR3 spans 17 residues. The CDR3 nucleotides are TGTGCCAGCAGTCCCTCCGGGCAGGGGGGCCTTAATTCACCCCTCCACTTT. Translating gives CASSPSGQGGLNSPLHF.

The CDR3 region is CASSLVYSSGNTIYF. The CDR3, as DNA: TGTGCCAGCAGCTTGGTTTACAGCTCTGGAAACACCATATATTTT. The rearrangement links TRBV11-2 to TRBJ1-3; no firm D call. V was pared by 3 bases and J by 0 bases, with 9 bases between. In germline, CDR1 is SGHAT, CDR2 FQNNGV. This CDR3 has 15 amino acids.

This clonotype was counted at least ten times. The chain uses TRBV5-1 and TRBJ2-1; the match to TRBD2 covers 8 bases. Germline values: CDR1 SGHRS, CDR2 YFSETQ. With V trimmed by 6 bases and J by 9 bases, 14 bases remained unmatched. CDR3 length equals 15 residues. The CDR3 is CASTSYLSGSVEQFF. CDR3 bases: TGCGCCAGCACCTCCTACTTGAGCGGGAGCGTTGAGCAGTTCTTC.

The chain combines TRBV7-2 with TRBJ2-1; tentatively, D is TRBD2 (5 bases). Trimming stripped 6 bases from V and 3 bases from J, with 15 bases between. This CDR3 contains 15 residues. From germline, CDR1 is SGHTA and CDR2 FQGNSA. The CDR3 here is CASRTTTLHYNEQFF. As DNA, the CDR3 is TGTGCCAGCAGAACGACTACTCTCCACTACAATGAGCAGTTCTTC.

This clonotype was seen many times. The CDR3: CASSSPSSMNTEAFF. CDR3 nucleotide sequence: TGCGCCAGCAGCTCGCCCTCTTCCATGAACACTGAAGCTTTCTTT. The chain uses TRBV5-1 and TRBJ1-1; D gene ambiguous. This CDR3 contains 15 residues. V dropped 3 bases and J dropped 0 bases, with 12 bases sitting between them. CDR1 and CDR2 (germline): SGHRS, YFSETQ.

This clonotype was seen ten or more times. J is TRBJ2-3 and V is TRBV10-3; D might be TRBD1 (7 bases). The germline V gene has CDR1 ENHRY and CDR2 SYGVKD. V was trimmed by 8 bases and J by 2 bases, leaving 11 bases between them. There are 13 residues in the CDR3. CDR3 nucleotides: TGTGCCATCGGCGGGACAGACACAGATACGCAGTATTTT. Encoded protein: CAIGGTDTDTQYF.

This clonotype has at least ten counts. The V and J genes are TRBV20-1 and TRBJ2-7; D is possibly TRBD1 (6 bases). Trimming left V 5 bases short and J 3 bases short, with 11 bases between. This CDR3 has 12 amino acids. Germline V gene data show CDR1 as DFQATT and CDR2 as SNEGSKA (reference sequence). CDR3 region: CSAPRTDYEQYF. CDR3 in DNA: TGCAGTGCTCCGAGGACAGACTACGAGCAGTACTTC.

This clonotype was detected ten times or more. The chain couples TRBV5-1 to TRBJ2-2; D uncertain. Trimming removed 2 bases from V and 5 bases from J, with 7 bases in between. Germline loops: CDR1 SGHRS, CDR2 YFSETQ. This CDR3 is 13 amino acids long. The CDR3 region is CASSFIGTGELFF. The CDR3 DNA reads TGCGCCAGCAGCTTTATCGGGACCGGGGAGCTGTTTTTT.

This clonotype was detected many times. The chain has TRBV12-3 or TRBV12-4 and TRBJ2-1; no clear D. The CDR3 is made up of 11 amino acids. Trimming took off 5 bases at V and 15 bases at J, with 14 bases between the two ends. CDR3 nucleotide sequence: TGTGCCAGCAGTCCCGGGCCCTCGCCGTTCTTC. Translating gives CASSPGPSPFF.

This clonotype was seen a handful of times. The chain has TRBV20-1 and TRBJ2-3; unclear D gene. Trimming took 0 bases from V and 0 from J, leaving 10 bases between them. The CDR3 is 15 residues long. Germline CDR1 and CDR2: DFQATT and SNEGSKA (reference sequence). DNA for the CDR3: TGCAGTGCTAGAGATCACGCTACCAGCACAGATACGCAGTATTTT. Translation: CSARDHATSTDTQYF.

This chain joins TRBV5-1 and TRBJ2-1; the D gene is possibly TRBD1 (5 bases). CDR1 SGHRS and CDR2 YFSETQ come from the germline V gene. The CDR3 is 15 residues long. V gave up 3 bases and J gave up 12 bases, with 22 bases separating them. Here the CDR3 reads CASSYQGSPAEVQFF. DNA of the CDR3: TGCGCCAGCAGCTACCAGGGTTCCCCCGCCGAGGTGCAGTTCTTC.

J is TRBJ2-6 and V is TRBV5-1, with D hard to call. V was cut by 1 base and J by 1 base, with 9 bases left in between. Germline-derived CDR1 and CDR2 are SGHRS and YFSETQ. The CDR3 sequence is 16 residues long. This CDR3 reads CASSLFGVSGANVLTF. As DNA, the CDR3 is TGCGCCAGCAGCTTGTTTGGCGTGTCTGGGGCCAACGTCCTGACTTTC. Combining the CDR3 with reference TRBV5-1 and TRBJ2-6 gives the whole variable domain KAGVTQTPRYLIKTRGQQVTLSCSPISGHRSVSWYQQTPGQGLQFLFEYFSETQRNKGNFPGRFSGRQFSNSRSEMNVSTLELGDSALYLCASSLFGVSGANVLTFGAGSRLTVL.

The rearrangement links TRBV5-1 to TRBJ2-7; TRBD2 matches at 12 bases. The CDR3 contains 15 residues. V dropped 5 bases and J dropped 3; count of bases not matched to a gene: 6. The germline CDR1 and CDR2 sequences are SGHRS and YFSETQ. CDR3 sequence: CASRTGLAGHYEQYF. The CDR3 nucleotides read TGCGCCAGCAGGACGGGACTAGCGGGCCACTACGAGCAGTACTTC.

This clonotype was counted at least ten times. V gene TRBV7-2 combines with J gene TRBJ2-5, with TRBD2 matching over 9 bases. The V and J ends lost 2 bases and 2 bases, in that order; junction bases with no gene match: 6. The CDR3 has 16 residues. Germline lookup yields CDR1 SGHTA and CDR2 FQGNSA. The CDR3 region has the DNA TGTGCCAGCAGCTTAACCCTGACTAGCGGACAAGAGACCCAGTACTTC. As protein: CASSLTLTSGQETQYF.

There are many counts of this clonotype. The V gene is TRBV7-9, the J gene TRBJ2-1, with D possibly being TRBD1 (5 bases). The germline V gene encodes CDR1 SEHNR and CDR2 FQNEAQ (reference sequence). Trimming stripped 7 bases from V and 5 bases from J, with 21 bases between. The CDR3 sequence is 16 residues long. The CDR3 region is CASILYGRALDNEQFF. The CDR3 DNA follows: TGTGCCAGCATCCTATACGGCAGGGCGCTTGACAATGAGCAGTTCTTC.

This clonotype was observed many times. The V and J genes are TRBV7-8 and TRBJ1-5; maybe TRBD1 (5 bases). Germline assignment: CDR1 SGHVS and CDR2 FQNEAQ. This CDR3 is 15 amino acids long. The ends were cut back, 5 bases at V and 2 bases at J, with 13 bases in the middle. The CDR3 DNA follows: TGTGCCAGCAGCAGAGGGGTGGCGGGCAATCAGCCCCAGCATTTT. Its protein is CASSRGVAGNQPQHF.

V is TRBV5-1 and J is TRBJ1-1; D gene uncertain. Germline V CDR1 and CDR2: SGHRS, YFSETQ. V shed 1 base and J shed 1 base, with 14 bases lying between them. This CDR3 spans 16 amino acids. In nucleotides, the CDR3 is TGCGCCAGCAGCTTGAATCCGGGAGGGCCGAACACTGAAGCTTTCTTT. Encoded protein: CASSLNPGGPNTEAFF.

This chain links TRBV11-1 with TRBJ2-5; D gene uncertain. Germline V gives CDR1 SGHAT, CDR2 FQDESV (reference sequence). CDR3 length: 20 amino acids. V was cut by 4 bases and J by 2 bases, with 29 bases left in between. The CDR3 loop is CASSSPLTDPIVTGQETQYF. The CDR3 DNA sequence: TGTGCCAGCAGCTCCCCACTCACCGACCCAATTGTAACCGGACAAGAGACCCAGTACTTC.

This clonotype appeared many times. The chain employs TRBV12-3 or TRBV12-4 and TRBJ2-1; 9 bases map to TRBD2. Losses at the gene ends were 10 bases for V and 11 bases for J; bases not matched to a gene: 18. This CDR3 is built from 15 residues. CDR3 DNA sequence: TGTGCCATCCGCCGACGGACTAGCGATGTCGGCCAGCAGTTCTTC. It codes for CAIRRRTSDVGQQFF.

The chain carries TRBV6-2 or TRBV6-3 and TRBJ2-7; D call uncertain. V lost 3 bases to trimming and J lost 0 bases, with 15 bases between them. The CDR3 sequence is 16 residues long. Germline V gene data show CDR1 as MNHEY and CDR2 as SVGEGT. Here the CDR3 DNA reads TGTGCCAGCAGTTATCGATGGGGTAGTCCCTCCTACGAGCAGTACTTC. Its translation: CASSYRWGSPSYEQYF.

This clonotype was detected a few times. CDR3 amino acids: CASSPLAGNYNEQFF. The CDR3 DNA reads TGCGCCAGCAGCCCCCTAGCGGGGAACTACAATGAGCAGTTCTTC. The chain has TRBV5-1 and TRBJ2-1; 9 bases line up with TRBD2. Trimming cost V 4 bases and J 3 bases; bases outside gene matches: 5. The CDR3 runs 15 residues. CDR1 SGHRS and CDR2 YFSETQ come from the germline V gene.

This clonotype has at least ten counts. The rearrangement links TRBV5-1 to TRBJ1-3; D not certain. V was cut by 4 bases and J by 3 bases, with 8 bases left in between. This CDR3 region has 13 residues. Germline assignment: CDR1 SGHRS and CDR2 YFSETQ. The CDR3 loop is CASSQTNGNTIYF. The CDR3 DNA is TGCGCCAGCAGCCAGACTAATGGAAACACCATATATTTT.

This chain joins TRBV20-1 and TRBJ2-3; TRBD2 is a possible D gene (5 bases). The CDR3 sequence is 12 residues long. Germline loops: CDR1 DFQATT, CDR2 SNEGSKA (reference sequence). V lost 6 bases, J lost 1 base, and 8 bases lay in between. CDR3 bases: TGCAGTGCCATTAGCGGCACAGATACGCAGTATTTT. Protein sequence: CSAISGTDTQYF.

The rearrangement uses TRBV29-1 and TRBJ2-1; D may be TRBD1 (6 bases). Deletions cut 6 bases from V and 8 bases from J, with 29 bases between. The length of the CDR3 is 17 residues. Germline V gene data show CDR1 as SQVTM and CDR2 as ANQGSEA. The DNA of the CDR3 is TGCAGCGTCGCCCGACCGGGCCCAGGGGTCCGATTGGATGAGCAGTTCTTC. Its protein is CSVARPGPGVRLDEQFF.

This clonotype turned up a few times. The chain links TRBV20-1 to TRBJ2-1; TRBD2 aligns across 12 bases. With 0 bases clipped from V and 8 bases from J, the junction kept 8 bases outside the gene matches. CDR3 length: 16 amino acids. The germline CDR1 and CDR2 sequences are DFQATT and SNEGSKA (reference sequence). CDR3 coding DNA: TGCAGTGCTAGAGATCGGCGGCTAGCGGGAGGGGATGAGCAGTTCTTC. It translates to CSARDRRLAGGDEQFF.

This clonotype was counted many times. The chain links TRBV29-1 to TRBJ2-2, with D uncertain. Trimming cost V 1 base and J 1 base, with 4 bases left between them. CDR1 SQVTM and CDR2 ANQGSEA come from the germline V gene. CDR3 size: 13 residues. The chain's CDR3 is CSVEVENTGELFF. In DNA, the CDR3 is TGCAGCGTTGAAGTGGAGAACACCGGGGAGCTGTTTTTT.

The rearrangement uses TRBV12-3 or TRBV12-4 and TRBJ1-4; TRBD1 matches at 7 bases. The CDR3 is 14 residues long. V was clipped by 3 bases and J by 8 bases; unmatched bases: 6. CDR3 DNA sequence: TGTGCCAGCAGTTTGAGGGACAGTGGCGAAAAACTGTTTTTT. Encoded protein: CASSLRDSGEKLFF.